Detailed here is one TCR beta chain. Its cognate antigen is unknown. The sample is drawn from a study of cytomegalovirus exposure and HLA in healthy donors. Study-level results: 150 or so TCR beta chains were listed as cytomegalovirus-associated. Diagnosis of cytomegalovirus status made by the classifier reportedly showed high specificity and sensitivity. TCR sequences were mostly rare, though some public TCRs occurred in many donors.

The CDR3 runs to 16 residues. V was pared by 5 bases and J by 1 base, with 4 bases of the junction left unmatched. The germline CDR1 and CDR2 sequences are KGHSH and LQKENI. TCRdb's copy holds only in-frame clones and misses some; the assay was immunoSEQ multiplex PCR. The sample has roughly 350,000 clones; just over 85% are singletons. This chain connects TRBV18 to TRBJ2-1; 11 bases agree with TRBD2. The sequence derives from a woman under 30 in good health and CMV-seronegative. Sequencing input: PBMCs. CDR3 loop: CASSILAGESYNEQFF. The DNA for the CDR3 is TGTGCCAGCTCAATACTAGCGGGGGAGTCCTACAATGAGCAGTTCTTC. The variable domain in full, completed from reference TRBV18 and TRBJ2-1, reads NAGVMQNPRHLVRRRGQEARLRCSPMKGHSHVYWYRQLPEEGLKFMVYLQKENIIDESGMPKERFSAEFPKEGPSILRIQQVVRGDSAAYFCASSILAGESYNEQFFGPGTRLTVL.